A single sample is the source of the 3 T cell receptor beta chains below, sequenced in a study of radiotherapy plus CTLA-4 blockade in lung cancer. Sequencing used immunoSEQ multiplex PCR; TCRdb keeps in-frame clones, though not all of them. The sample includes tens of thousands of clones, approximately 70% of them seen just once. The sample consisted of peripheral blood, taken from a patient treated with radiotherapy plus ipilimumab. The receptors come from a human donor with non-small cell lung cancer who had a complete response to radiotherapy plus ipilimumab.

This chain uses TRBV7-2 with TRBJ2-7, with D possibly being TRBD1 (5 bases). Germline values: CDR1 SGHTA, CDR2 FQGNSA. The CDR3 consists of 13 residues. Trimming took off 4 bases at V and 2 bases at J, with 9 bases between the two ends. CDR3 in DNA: TGTGCCAGCAGCTCCCAGGGAACCTACGAGCAGTACTTC. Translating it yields CASSSQGTYEQYF.

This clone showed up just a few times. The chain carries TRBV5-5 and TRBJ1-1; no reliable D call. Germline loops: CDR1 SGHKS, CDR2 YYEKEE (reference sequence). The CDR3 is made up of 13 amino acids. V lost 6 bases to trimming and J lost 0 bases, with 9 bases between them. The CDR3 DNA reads TGTGCCAGCAACAATGTGTTGAACACTGAAGCTTTCTTT. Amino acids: CASNNVLNTEAFF. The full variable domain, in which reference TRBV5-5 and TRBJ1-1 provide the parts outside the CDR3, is DAGVTQSPTHLIKTRGQQVTLRCSPISGHKSVSWYQQVLGQGPQFIFQYYEKEERGRGNFPDRFSARQFPNYSSELNVNALLLGDSALYLCASNNVLNTEAFFGQGTRLTVV.

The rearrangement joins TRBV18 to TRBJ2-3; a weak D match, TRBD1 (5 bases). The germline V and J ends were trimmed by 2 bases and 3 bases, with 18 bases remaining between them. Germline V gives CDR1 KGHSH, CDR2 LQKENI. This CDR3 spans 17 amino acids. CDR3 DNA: TGTGCCAGCTCACCAAGCTTCCAGGGAATGTCGACAGATACGCAGTATTTT. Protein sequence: CASSPSFQGMSTDTQYF.